A single sample gave rise to the 3 T cell receptor beta chains below, sequenced in a study of identical twins. TCRdb recomputed calls from the 5' RACE reads with MiXCR, one row per CDR3 protein. The sample holds under 800,000 distinct CDR3 sequences, around 21% seen once. The sample also formed part of further work on T cells expressing NK-cell markers.

What was sequenced was PBMCs. Receptor source: a young woman in good health.

The genes are TRBV12-3 or TRBV12-4 and TRBJ1-2; a weak D match, TRBD1 (5 bases). This CDR3 region has 15 residues. Trimming removed 10 bases from V and 6 bases from J, with 24 bases in between. DNA of the CDR3: TGTGCCATCACGTTTTTAGTGGGGGAGACCCATGGCTACACCTTC. Its protein is CAITFLVGETHGYTF.

The rearrangement links TRBV13 to TRBJ2-5; TRBD2 agrees at 8 bases. J was trimmed by 5 bases and V by 5 bases; bases with no gene match: 10. The CDR3 runs 15 residues. Germline CDR1 and CDR2: PRHDT and FYEKMQ (reference sequence). In nucleotides, the CDR3 is TGTGCCAGCAGCCAAAAGCGGGGGCCCTGGGAGACCCAGTACTTC. This translates into CASSQKRGPWETQYF.

V gene TRBV7-9 combines with J gene TRBJ2-7; 8 bases align to TRBD1. Germline trimming cut 4 bases from V and 5 bases from J; bases unmatched to any gene: 10. The CDR3 is 15 amino acids. In germline, CDR1 is SEHNR, CDR2 FQNEAQ (reference sequence). CDR3 sequence: CASSSPDRAEDEQYF. The CDR3 DNA reads as TGTGCCAGCAGCTCCCCGGACAGGGCGGAGGACGAGCAGTACTTC. Full variable domain (missing parts from reference TRBV7-9 and TRBJ2-7): DTGVSQNPRHKITKRGQNVTFRCDPISEHNRLYWYRQTLGQGPEFLTYFQNEAQLEKSRLLSDRFSAERPKGSFSTLEIQRTEQGDSAMYLCASSSPDRAEDEQYFGPGTRLTVT.